Below, 32 T cell receptor beta chains from the same sample are listed, as sequenced in a study of T cell repertoires in aging, cancer and after chemotherapy. Peripheral blood genomic DNA, not sorted cells or RNA, was the template. Multiplex touch-down PCR with TRB-A/B primers amplified rearranged V-D-J TRB sequences. Each CDR3 protein is one row after TCRdb ran MiXCR on the multiplex PCR reads. Here the sample spans roughly 6,000 distinct CDR3 sequences, roughly 23% being singletons. Specimen: blood. All receptors come from a human donor with a blood cancer.

This clonotype is medium-sized by share. The chain has TRBV29-1 and TRBJ1-2; 7 nucleotides line up with TRBD1. Germline CDR1 and CDR2: SQVTM and ANQGSEA. V shed 4 bases and J 6 bases; nucleotides not matched to a gene: 8. The CDR3 runs to 13 residues. The CDR3: CSVGGTDNNGYTF. The CDR3 region has the DNA TGCAGCGTTGGGGGGACAGACAACAATGGCTACACCTTC. The variable domain in full, completed from reference TRBV29-1 and TRBJ1-2, reads SAVISQKPSRDICQRGTSLTIQCQVDSQVTMMFWYRQQPGQSLTLIATANQGSEATYESGFVIDKFPISRPNLTFSTLTVSNMSPEDSSIYLCSVGGTDNNGYTFGSGTRLTVV.

This clonotype was recorded a few times. This chain joins TRBV7-9 and TRBJ2-7, with D perhaps matching TRBD1 (6 bases). The CDR3 covers 17 residues. Germline-derived CDR1 and CDR2 are SEHNR and FQNEAQ (reference sequence). Between the trimmed V and J ends, which lost 1 base and 0 bases, there was a span of 16 bases. CDR3 residues: CASSLGQQGPFSYEQYF. The DNA for the CDR3 is TGTGCCAGCAGCTTAGGTCAACAGGGACCCTTCTCCTACGAGCAGTACTTC.

This clonotype is labeled as medium-sized. V is TRBV6-6 and J is TRBJ2-3; D gene unclear. This CDR3 comprises 11 residues. The V and J ends lost 5 bases and 5 bases respectively, with 5 bases between them. Germline loops: CDR1 MNHNY, CDR2 SVGAGI (reference sequence). The CDR3 protein is CASSPQDTQYF. CDR3 coding DNA: TGTGCCAGCAGTCCCCAAGATACGCAGTATTTT.

About this clonotype itself: This may come from a read error, since a much larger clone is one base off. V usage is TRBV6-5 and J usage is TRBJ1-3; D possibly corresponds to TRBD1 (6 bases). Per the germline V gene, CDR1 is MNHEY and CDR2 is SVGAGI. Between the trimmed V and J ends, which lost 8 bases and 8 bases, there was a span of 25 bases. The CDR3 contains 16 residues. The CDR3 sequence is CASGWGSKGGQDTIYF. CDR3 bases: TGTGCCAGCGGGTGGGGGTCGAAAGGGGGTCAAGACACCATATATTTT.

By share, this clonotype ranks as medium-sized. This chain links TRBV6-5 with TRBJ2-4, with a weak D call TRBD2 (7 bases). V dropped 6 bases and J dropped 3 bases, with 15 bases sitting between them. The CDR3 covers 15 residues. The germline CDR1 and CDR2 sequences are MNHEY and SVGAGI. DNA of the CDR3: TGTGCCAGCAGGTCGGGGGGCGAAGGCAAAAACATTCAGTACTTC. It encodes CASRSGGEGKNIQYF.

Notes on this clonotype: The junction departs from germline at one end; a sequencing error may be responsible. V usage is TRBV4-3 and J usage is TRBJ2-1; the match to TRBD2 covers 8 bases. CDR3 length: 15 amino acids. Germline V gene lookup returns CDR1 LGHNA and CDR2 YSLEER. This CDR3 reads CASSPGTRDHNKQFF. The DNA of the CDR3 is TGTGCCAGCAGCCCAGGGACTAGGGACCACAATAAGCAGTTCTTC.

The genes are TRBV27 and TRBJ1-5; 9 bases agree with TRBD1. There are 15 residues in the CDR3. CDR1 MNHEY and CDR2 SMNVEV come from the germline V gene (reference sequence). V gave up 5 bases and J gave up 6 bases; unmatched junction bases: 8. The CDR3 region is CASSISTGGGQPQHF. CDR3 bases: TGTGCCAGCAGTATCTCTACAGGGGGCGGTCAGCCCCAGCATTTT.

This clonotype is termed medium-sized. The CDR3 here is CASSLSQGYEQYF. DNA for the CDR3: TGTGCCAGCAGTTTATCTCAGGGTTACGAGCAGTACTTC. The chain joins TRBV27 to TRBJ2-7; possibly TRBD1 for D (5 bases). The V end was cut by 0 bases, the J end by 4 bases, with 7 bases between. The CDR3 covers 13 residues. CDR1 is MNHEY, CDR2 SMNVEV, per germline (reference sequence).

The sample holds a few counts of this clonotype. This sequence joins TRBV20-1 and TRBJ2-3, with a tentative D call TRBD2 (6 bases). Germline V gives CDR1 DFQATT, CDR2 SNEGSKA (reference sequence). The CDR3 totals 14 residues. Between the trimmed V and J ends, which lost 3 bases and 6 bases, there was a span of 16 bases. This CDR3 reads CSARDPSGVDTQYF. Written as DNA, the CDR3 is TGCAGTGCTAGGGACCCGTCGGGGGTTGATACGCAGTATTTT.

This clonotype is medium-sized. The CDR3 reads CATSRGLAGGQNEQFF. The CDR3 DNA is TGTGCCACCAGCAGAGGCCTAGCGGGAGGGCAAAATGAGCAGTTCTTC. The chain couples TRBV15 to TRBJ2-1, with 12 bases aligning to TRBD2. The V segment lost 1 base and the J segment 7 bases; nucleotides outside the gene matches: 5. Germline loops: CDR1 LNHNV, CDR2 YYDKDF (reference sequence). The CDR3 has 16 amino acids.

A few counts support this clonotype. This chain uses TRBV24-1 with TRBJ2-5, with TRBD1 identical over 7 bases. V was clipped by 4 bases and J by 2 bases; unmatched bases: 6. The CDR3 has 15 residues. Germline assignment: CDR1 KGHDR and CDR2 SFDVKD. In nucleotides, the CDR3 is TGTGCCACCAGTGACCTCCGGGACAGACAAGAGACCCAGTACTTC. Its protein product is CATSDLRDRQETQYF.

In its sample, this clonotype was seen a few times. The gene calls are TRBV10-1 and TRBJ1-3; a weak D match, TRBD1 (5 bases). V lost 6 bases and J lost 0, with 9 bases in between. CDR1 is WNHNN, CDR2 SYGVQD, per germline (reference sequence). This CDR3 contains 14 residues. The CDR3 loop reads CASSPGGSGNTIYF. In nucleotides, the CDR3 is TGCGCCAGCAGCCCGGGGGGCTCTGGAAACACCATATATTTT.

This clonotype is labeled as medium-sized. The V gene is TRBV6-4, the J gene TRBJ1-6; 12 bases match TRBD1. Per germline, CDR1 MRHNA and CDR2 SNTAGT. The CDR3 covers 15 residues. V dropped 6 bases and J dropped 8; count of bases not matched to a gene: 5. CDR3 DNA: TGTGCCAGCAGACCCGGGACAGGGGGCGATTCACCCCTCCACTTT. Protein: CASRPGTGGDSPLHF.

This chain joins TRBV27 and TRBJ2-1, with TRBD1 identical over 10 bases. This CDR3 comprises 15 residues. Germline V gene sequence: CDR1 MNHEY, CDR2 SMNVEV (reference sequence). After removal of 7 bases from V and 6 bases from J, the junction contained 9 bases not matched to a gene. For the CDR3, the DNA is TGTGCCAGCAACCGCCGGGGACAGGGGATCAATGAGCAGTTCTTC. Encoded protein: CASNRRGQGINEQFF.

There are a few counts of this clonotype. The chain joins TRBV29-1 to TRBJ1-5; a possible D gene is TRBD1 (6 bases). The CDR3 runs 14 residues. The V end was cut by 7 bases, the J end by 1 base, with 14 bases between. CDR1 SQVTM and CDR2 ANQGSEA come from the germline V gene. CDR3 coding DNA: TGCAGCGCTTCGGAGGGGGGGAGCAATCAGCCCCAGCATTTT. Amino acids: CSASEGGSNQPQHF.

This chain uses TRBV5-4 with TRBJ2-7; 12 nucleotides line up with TRBD2. The V and J ends lost 4 bases and 2 bases, in that order; junction bases with no gene match: 1. The CDR3 contains 14 residues. Per the germline V gene, CDR1 is SGHNT and CDR2 is YYREEE (reference sequence). The CDR3, as DNA: TGTGCCAGCAGCCCTAGCGGGGGGGCCTACGAGCAGTACTTC. Residues: CASSPSGGAYEQYF.

This clonotype is categorized as medium-sized. This chain links TRBV19 with TRBJ2-3; 8 positions agree with TRBD2. Germline lookup yields CDR1 LNHDA and CDR2 SQIVND (reference sequence). V shed 11 bases, J shed 5 bases, and the junction held 12 bases outside the gene matches. The CDR3 has 14 amino acids. The CDR3 reads CAVGSGREIDTQYF. CDR3 nucleotide sequence: TGTGCCGTAGGGAGCGGGAGAGAGATAGATACGCAGTATTTT. The whole variable domain, remainder taken from reference TRBV19 and TRBJ2-3, is DGGITQSPKYLFRKEGQNVTLSCEQNLNHDAMYWYRQDPGQGLRLIYYSQIVNDFQKGDIAEGYSVSREKKESFPLTVTSAQKNPTAFYLCAVGSGREIDTQYFGPGTRLTVL.

There are a few counts of this clonotype. The rearrangement uses TRBV6-6 and TRBJ2-7; possibly TRBD1 for D (7 bases). This CDR3 comprises 14 residues. Germline V gene lookup returns CDR1 MNHNY and CDR2 SVGAGI (reference sequence). The ends were cut back, 6 bases at V and 1 base at J, with 13 bases in the middle. CDR3 DNA: TGTGCCAGCAGACCAGGGGGGACTTCCTACGAGCAGTACTTC. It codes for CASRPGGTSYEQYF.

Of note for this clonotype: A much bigger clone sits one base away, suggesting this may be a read error. The rearrangement links TRBV7-6 to TRBJ2-7, with D hard to call. Germline V gives CDR1 SGHVS, CDR2 FNYEAQ. The CDR3 contains 13 residues. The germline V and J ends were trimmed by 5 bases and 6 bases, with 14 bases remaining between them. The CDR3, as DNA: TGTGCCAGCAGCCAAGGACCTAACTGCGAGCAGTACTTC. It codes for CASSQGPNCEQYF.

V and J are TRBV7-9 and TRBJ1-1; D not certain. Germline-derived CDR1 and CDR2 are SEHNR and FQNEAQ (reference sequence). Trimming left V 0 bases short and J 4 bases short, with 18 bases between. The CDR3 has 17 amino acids. The CDR3 loop reads CASSLAMAAGTGTEAFF. In nucleotides, the CDR3 is TGTGCCAGCAGCTTAGCTATGGCTGCCGGCACGGGCACTGAAGCTTTCTTT.

The CDR3 is CASSLTVTGRETQYF. The CDR3 nucleotides are TGTGCCAGCAGCTTAACGGTAACGGGGAGAGAGACCCAGTACTTC. This chain uses TRBV7-2 with TRBJ2-5; possibly TRBD2 for D (5 bases). Germline CDR1 and CDR2: SGHTA and FQGNSA. The length of the CDR3 is 15 residues. The V gene lost 2 bases and the J gene lost 4 bases, with 14 bases spanning the gap.

In its sample, this clonotype ranks as medium-sized (0.01 to 0.1%). The V call is TRBV6-1, the J call TRBJ2-7; 8 nucleotides agree with TRBD1. V trimming: 3 bases; J trimming: 2 bases; junction bases outside the gene matches: 9. Germline values: CDR1 MNHNS, CDR2 SASEGT. The CDR3 runs to 16 residues. This chain's CDR3 is CASSDWQGAPTYEQYF. The CDR3 nucleotides read TGTGCCAGCAGTGATTGGCAGGGGGCACCCACCTACGAGCAGTACTTC.

Within the sample, this clonotype is medium-sized. The chain employs TRBV7-2 and TRBJ2-5, with TRBD2 matching over 11 bases. Germline CDR1 reads SGHTA; CDR2 reads FQGNSA. The junction had 10 bases not matched to a gene; V was cut back by 1 base and J by 6 bases. The CDR3 covers 17 residues. DNA for the CDR3: TGTGCCAGCAGCTTAGGCGGAGTAGCGGGGGGGGTAAAGACCCAGTACTTC. This gives the protein CASSLGGVAGGVKTQYF.

Within the sample, this clonotype is medium-sized (0.01 to 0.1%). The chain carries TRBV6-2 or TRBV6-3 and TRBJ1-2, with D unresolved. V lost 5 bases and J 8 bases, leaving 12 bases between the germline ends. CDR1 and CDR2 (germline): MNHEY, SVGEGT. This CDR3 is built from 12 residues. The CDR3 reads CASSPAAGGYTF. CDR3 nucleotides: TGTGCCAGCAGTCCGGCGGCAGGAGGCTACACCTTC.

This clonotype came up a few times. This chain joins TRBV28 and TRBJ2-1, with a weak D call TRBD2 (7 bases). The ends were cut back, 8 bases at V and 0 bases at J, with 14 bases in the middle. Germline V gene sequence: CDR1 MDHEN, CDR2 SYDVKM. This CDR3 has 15 amino acids. CDR3 protein: CASGGGARSYNEQFF. CDR3 DNA sequence: TGTGCCAGCGGGGGGGGGGCCCGCTCCTACAATGAGCAGTTCTTC.

This clonotype was seen more than once but under ten times. The chain couples TRBV12-3 or TRBV12-4 to TRBJ2-7; TRBD2 matches at 8 bases. The V and J ends lost 3 bases and 1 base, in that order; junction bases with no gene match: 2. This CDR3 is built from 14 residues. For the CDR3, the DNA is TGTGCCAGCAGTTTTGGCGGGGGGTCCTACGAGCAGTACTTC. Protein sequence: CASSFGGGSYEQYF.

This clonotype was seen a few times. The chain joins TRBV20-1 to TRBJ1-5; no clear D gene. CDR1 is DFQATT and CDR2 is SNEGSKA in the germline V gene (reference sequence). Trimming took 3 bases from V and 0 from J, leaving 9 bases between them. The CDR3 loop spans 14 amino acids. The CDR3 DNA reads as TGCAGTGCTAGTTTTGGACGTAGCAATCAGCCCCAGCATTTT. Translating it yields CSASFGRSNQPQHF.

This clonotype was detected only a few times. The V and J genes are TRBV19 and TRBJ1-1; 8 bases align to TRBD1. Germline lookup yields CDR1 LNHDA and CDR2 SQIVND (reference sequence). The trim removed 3 bases at V and 6 bases at J, leaving 6 bases unmatched. The CDR3 runs 14 residues. Written as DNA, the CDR3 is TGTGCCAGTAGTATGACAGGGGCAAACGCTGAAGCTTTCTTT. As protein: CASSMTGANAEAFF.

This clonotype counts as medium-sized. The CDR3 reads CASSKYPQNEQYF. The CDR3 DNA reads as TGTGCCAGCTCAAAATACCCACAGAACGAGCAGTACTTC. The chain is built from TRBV6-2 or TRBV6-3 and TRBJ2-7; D is undetermined. The CDR3 contains 13 residues. From germline, CDR1 is MNHEY and CDR2 SVGEGT. V shed 8 bases and J shed 5 bases, with 16 bases lying between them.

The gene calls are TRBV28 and TRBJ1-4; 8 bases map to TRBD1. Trimming cost V 7 bases and J 0 bases; bases outside gene matches: 4. Germline CDR1 MDHEN, CDR2 SYDVKM. The CDR3 loop spans 15 amino acids. CDR3 sequence reads: CASTLTGATNEKLFF. As DNA, the CDR3 is TGTGCCAGCACCCTGACAGGGGCAACTAATGAAAAACTGTTTTTT.

This clonotype was recorded a few times. The chain links TRBV7-9 to TRBJ2-7, with 8 positions matching TRBD2. The J segment lost 3 bases and the V segment lost 8 bases, leaving 12 bases of the junction unmatched. CDR1 is SEHNR, CDR2 FQNEAQ, per germline (reference sequence). The CDR3 is 15 residues long. CDR3 DNA sequence: TGTGCCAGCGCATCCCGGGAGCGGGGGATCTACGAGCAGTACTTC. Its protein is CASASRERGIYEQYF.

The rearrangement joins TRBV19 to TRBJ2-2, with 8 nucleotides matching TRBD1. This CDR3 has 16 amino acids. Germline CDR1 reads LNHDA; CDR2 reads SQIVND (reference sequence). The V segment lost 1 base and the J segment 4 bases; nucleotides outside the gene matches: 5. CDR3 DNA: TGTGCCAGTAGTATAGGGACAGGGTCCCTCACCGGGGAGCTGTTTTTT. It yields the protein CASSIGTGSLTGELFF.